The clone carrying this T cell receptor (beta chain) was observed a few times. The antigen is unknown. J was trimmed by 6 bases and V by 4 bases; bases with no gene match: 7. The CDR3 length is 15 residues. Germline lookup yields CDR1 SNHLY and CDR2 FYNNEI. The study ran the assay at deep level. The method was immunoSEQ multiplex PCR; TCRdb's version includes in-frame clones alone and lacks a portion of them. This table holds some 2 million clones, 95% found once. This sample was taken from a study of shared clonotypes between healthy human individuals. Study-level results: Naive subsets, compared against memory subsets, generally had larger estimated richness values.

The rearrangement uses TRBV2 and TRBJ2-2; 8 positions match TRBD2. The sample consisted of naive CD4+ T cells sorted from blood. Specified subset: CD45RA+ positively selected. The receptor was isolated from a man between 18 and 35 years old in good health. The CDR3 protein is CASSGVGGAAGELFF. CDR3 bases: TGTGCCAGCAGTGGCGTCGGGGGGGCTGCCGGGGAGCTGTTTTTT.